This T cell receptor (beta chain) was obtained from a study of blood T cell repertoires in COVID-19. This CDR3 has 16 amino acids. Germline values: CDR1 SEHNR, CDR2 FQNEAQ (reference sequence). V lost 4 bases, J lost 4 bases, and 7 bases stayed unmatched. The protocol was immunoSEQ multiplex PCR, while the TCRdb copy is restricted to in-frame clones and leaves out a portion. This sample has 260,000 or so clones, with nearly 85% found just once. The chain joins TRBV7-9 to TRBJ1-6; 7 bases align to TRBD1. The sequenced sample consisted of peripheral blood. This TCR was sampled from a human donor in a cohort sampled during active COVID-19. Here the CDR3 reads CASSSAGRGYNSPLHF. In DNA, the CDR3 is TGTGCCAGCAGCTCAGCCGGCAGGGGGTATAATTCACCCCTCCACTTT.